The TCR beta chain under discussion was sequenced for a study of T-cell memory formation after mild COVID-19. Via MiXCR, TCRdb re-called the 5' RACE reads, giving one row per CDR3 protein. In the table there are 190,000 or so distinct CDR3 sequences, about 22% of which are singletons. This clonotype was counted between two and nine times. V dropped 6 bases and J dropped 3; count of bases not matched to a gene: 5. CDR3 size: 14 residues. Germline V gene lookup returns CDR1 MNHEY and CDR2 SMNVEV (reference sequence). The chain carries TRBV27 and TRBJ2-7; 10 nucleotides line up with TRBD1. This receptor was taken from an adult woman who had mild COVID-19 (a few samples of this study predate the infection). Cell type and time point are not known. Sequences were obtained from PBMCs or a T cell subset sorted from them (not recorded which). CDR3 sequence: CASSPGQGLYEQYF. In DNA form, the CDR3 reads TGTGCCAGCAGCCCGGGACAGGGGCTCTACGAGCAGTACTTC.